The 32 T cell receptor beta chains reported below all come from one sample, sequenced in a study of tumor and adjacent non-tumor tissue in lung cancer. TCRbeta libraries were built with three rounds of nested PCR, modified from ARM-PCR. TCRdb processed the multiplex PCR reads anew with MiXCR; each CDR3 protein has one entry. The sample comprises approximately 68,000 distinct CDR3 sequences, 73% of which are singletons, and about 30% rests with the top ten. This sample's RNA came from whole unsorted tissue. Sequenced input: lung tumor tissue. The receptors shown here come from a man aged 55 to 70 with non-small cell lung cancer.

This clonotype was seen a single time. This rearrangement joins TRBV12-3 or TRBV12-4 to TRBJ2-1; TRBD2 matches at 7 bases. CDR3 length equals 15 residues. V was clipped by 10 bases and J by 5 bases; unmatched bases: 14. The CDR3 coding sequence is TGTGCCATCAATTTCACTCAGCGGGACCACAATGAGCAGTTCTTC. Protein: CAINFTQRDHNEQFF.

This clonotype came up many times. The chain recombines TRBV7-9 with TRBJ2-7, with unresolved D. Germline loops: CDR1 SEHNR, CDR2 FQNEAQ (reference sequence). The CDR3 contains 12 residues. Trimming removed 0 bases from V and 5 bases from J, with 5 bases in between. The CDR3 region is CASSLARNEQYF. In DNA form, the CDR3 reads TGTGCCAGCAGCTTAGCAAGGAACGAGCAGTACTTC. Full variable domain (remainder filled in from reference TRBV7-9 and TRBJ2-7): DTGVSQNPRHKITKRGQNVTFRCDPISEHNRLYWYRQTLGQGPEFLTYFQNEAQLEKSRLLSDRFSAERPKGSFSTLEIQRTEQGDSAMYLCASSLARNEQYFGPGTRLTVT.

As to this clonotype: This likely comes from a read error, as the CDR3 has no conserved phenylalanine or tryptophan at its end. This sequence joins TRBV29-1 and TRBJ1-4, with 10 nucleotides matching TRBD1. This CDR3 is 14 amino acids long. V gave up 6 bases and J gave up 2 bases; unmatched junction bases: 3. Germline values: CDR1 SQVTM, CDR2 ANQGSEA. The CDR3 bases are TGCAGCGTGGGGACAGGGGATACTAATGAAAAACTGTTTTCT. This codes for CSVGTGDTNEKLFS.

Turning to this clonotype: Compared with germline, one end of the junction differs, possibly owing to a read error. The CDR3 DNA reads as TGTGCCAGCAGCCCTATGGAACGGGAGCCGGGAGATATGCAGTATTTT. This gives the protein CASSPMEREPGDMQYF. The chain uses TRBV5-4 and TRBJ2-3, with D maybe TRBD2 (6 bases). CDR1 is SGHNT, CDR2 YYREEE, per germline (reference sequence). There are 16 residues in the CDR3.

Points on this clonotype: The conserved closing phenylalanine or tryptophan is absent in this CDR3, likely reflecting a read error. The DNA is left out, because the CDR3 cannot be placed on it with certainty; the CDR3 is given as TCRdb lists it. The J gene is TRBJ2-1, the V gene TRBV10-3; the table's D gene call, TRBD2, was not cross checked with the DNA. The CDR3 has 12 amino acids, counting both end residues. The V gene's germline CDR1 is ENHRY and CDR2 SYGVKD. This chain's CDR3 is CAIASGYNEQPS.

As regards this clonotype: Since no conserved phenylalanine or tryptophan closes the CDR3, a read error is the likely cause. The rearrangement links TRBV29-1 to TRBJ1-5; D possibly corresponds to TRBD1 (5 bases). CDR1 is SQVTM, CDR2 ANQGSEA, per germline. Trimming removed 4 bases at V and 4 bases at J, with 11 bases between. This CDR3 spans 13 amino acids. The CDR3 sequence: CSVARGRNQPQHS. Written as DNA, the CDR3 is TGCAGCGTTGCAAGGGGCAGGAATCAGCCCCAGCATTCT.

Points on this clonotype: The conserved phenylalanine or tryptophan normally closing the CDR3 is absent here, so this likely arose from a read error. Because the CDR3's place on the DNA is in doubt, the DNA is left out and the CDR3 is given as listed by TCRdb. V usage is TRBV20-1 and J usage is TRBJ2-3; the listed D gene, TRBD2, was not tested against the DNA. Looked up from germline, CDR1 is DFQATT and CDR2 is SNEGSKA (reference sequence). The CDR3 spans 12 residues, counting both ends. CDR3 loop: CSAWKGRGTQYI.

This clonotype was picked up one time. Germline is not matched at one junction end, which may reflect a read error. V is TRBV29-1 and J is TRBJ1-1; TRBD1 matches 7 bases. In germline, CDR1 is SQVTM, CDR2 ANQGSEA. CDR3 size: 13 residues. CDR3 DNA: TGCAGCGCCTCGGCAGGGGGGGACACGGAAGTTTCCTTT. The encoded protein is CSASAGGDTEVSF.

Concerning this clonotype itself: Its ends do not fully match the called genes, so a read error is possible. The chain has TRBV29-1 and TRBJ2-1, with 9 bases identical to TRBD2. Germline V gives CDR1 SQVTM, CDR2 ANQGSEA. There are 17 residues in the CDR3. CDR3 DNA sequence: TGCAGCGTTGACTTTGCGGGAGGGCCGAGACCCTACAATGGGCAGTTCTTC. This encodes CSVDFAGGPRPYNGQFF.

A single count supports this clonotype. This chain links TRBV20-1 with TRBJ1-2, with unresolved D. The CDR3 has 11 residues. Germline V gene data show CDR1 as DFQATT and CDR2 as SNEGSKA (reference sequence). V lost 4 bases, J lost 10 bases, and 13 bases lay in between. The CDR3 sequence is CSAKIGRDYTF. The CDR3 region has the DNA TGCAGTGCTAAAATCGGTCGGGACTACACCTTC.

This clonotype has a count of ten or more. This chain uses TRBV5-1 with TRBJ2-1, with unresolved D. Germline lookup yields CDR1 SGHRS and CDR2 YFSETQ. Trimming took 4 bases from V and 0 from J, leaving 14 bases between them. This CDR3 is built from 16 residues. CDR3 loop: CASSRVVDSSYNEQFF. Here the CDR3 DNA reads TGCGCCAGCAGCCGAGTAGTGGATAGCTCCTACAATGAGCAGTTCTTC.

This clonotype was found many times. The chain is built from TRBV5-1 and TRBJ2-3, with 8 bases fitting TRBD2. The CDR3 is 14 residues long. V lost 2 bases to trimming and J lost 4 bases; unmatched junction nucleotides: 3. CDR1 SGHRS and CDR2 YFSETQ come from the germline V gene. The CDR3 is CASSLERESDTQYF. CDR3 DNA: TGCGCCAGCAGCTTAGAGCGGGAGTCAGATACGCAGTATTTT.

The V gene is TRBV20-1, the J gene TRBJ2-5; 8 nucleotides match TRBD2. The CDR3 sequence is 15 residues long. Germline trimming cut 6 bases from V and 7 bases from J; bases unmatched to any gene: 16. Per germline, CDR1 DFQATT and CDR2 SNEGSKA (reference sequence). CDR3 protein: CSASTSGRAFGTQYF. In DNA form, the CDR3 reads TGCAGTGCCAGTACTAGCGGAAGGGCCTTTGGGACCCAGTACTTC.

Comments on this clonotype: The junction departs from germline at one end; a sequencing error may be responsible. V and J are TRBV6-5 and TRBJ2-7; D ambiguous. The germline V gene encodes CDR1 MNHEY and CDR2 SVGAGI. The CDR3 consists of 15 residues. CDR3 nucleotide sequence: TGTACCAGCAGTTACGTGGCTGGACGGGTTTACGAGCAGTACTTC. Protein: CTSSYVAGRVYEQYF.

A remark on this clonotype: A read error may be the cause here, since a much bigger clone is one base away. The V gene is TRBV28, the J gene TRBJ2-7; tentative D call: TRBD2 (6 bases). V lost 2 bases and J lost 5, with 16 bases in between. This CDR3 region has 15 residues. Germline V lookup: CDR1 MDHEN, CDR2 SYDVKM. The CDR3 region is CASSLLGWGVNEQYF. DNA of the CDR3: TGTGCCAGCAGTTTACTGGGATGGGGGGTTAACGAGCAGTACTTC.

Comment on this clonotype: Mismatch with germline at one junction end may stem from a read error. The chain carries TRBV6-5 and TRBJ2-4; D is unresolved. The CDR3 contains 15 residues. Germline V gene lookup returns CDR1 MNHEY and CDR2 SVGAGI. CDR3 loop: CASSYNRSSGNIQYF. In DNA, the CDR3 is TGTGCCAGCAGTTACAACCGGAGTTCTGGGAACATTCAGTACTTT.

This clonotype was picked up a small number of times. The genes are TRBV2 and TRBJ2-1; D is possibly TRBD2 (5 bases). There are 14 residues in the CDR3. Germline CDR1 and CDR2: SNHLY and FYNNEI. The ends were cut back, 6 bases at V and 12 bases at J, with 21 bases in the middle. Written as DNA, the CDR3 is TGTGCCAGCAGAAACCTTGGAAGCGGCAGCAGGCAGTTCTTC. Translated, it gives CASRNLGSGSRQFF.

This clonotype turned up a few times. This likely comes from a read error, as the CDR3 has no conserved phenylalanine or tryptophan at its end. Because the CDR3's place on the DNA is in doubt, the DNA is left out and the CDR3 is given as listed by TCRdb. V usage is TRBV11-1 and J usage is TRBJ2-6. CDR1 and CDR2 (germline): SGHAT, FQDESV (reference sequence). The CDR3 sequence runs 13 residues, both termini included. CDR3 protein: CESRLENRAVMTL.

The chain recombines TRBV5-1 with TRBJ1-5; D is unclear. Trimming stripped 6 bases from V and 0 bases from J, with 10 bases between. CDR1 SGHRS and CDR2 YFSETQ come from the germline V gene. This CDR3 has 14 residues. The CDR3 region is CASNYRYSNQPQHF. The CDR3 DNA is TGCGCCAGCAATTACCGGTATAGCAATCAGCCCCAGCATTTT.

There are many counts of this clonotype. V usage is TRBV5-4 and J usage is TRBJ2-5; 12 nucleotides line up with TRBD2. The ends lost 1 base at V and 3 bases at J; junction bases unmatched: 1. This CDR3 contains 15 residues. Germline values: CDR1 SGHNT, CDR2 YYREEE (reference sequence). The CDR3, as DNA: TGTGCCAGCAGCTTGCTAGCGGGAGGGGAAGAGACCCAGTACTTC. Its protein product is CASSLLAGGEETQYF.

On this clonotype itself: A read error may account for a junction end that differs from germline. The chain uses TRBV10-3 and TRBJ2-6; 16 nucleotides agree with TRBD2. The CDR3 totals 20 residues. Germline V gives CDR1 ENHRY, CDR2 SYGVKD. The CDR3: CTISEHGTSGRDSGTNVLTF. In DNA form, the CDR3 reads TGTACCATCAGTGAACATGGGACTAGCGGGAGGGACTCTGGGACCAACGTTCTGACCTTC.

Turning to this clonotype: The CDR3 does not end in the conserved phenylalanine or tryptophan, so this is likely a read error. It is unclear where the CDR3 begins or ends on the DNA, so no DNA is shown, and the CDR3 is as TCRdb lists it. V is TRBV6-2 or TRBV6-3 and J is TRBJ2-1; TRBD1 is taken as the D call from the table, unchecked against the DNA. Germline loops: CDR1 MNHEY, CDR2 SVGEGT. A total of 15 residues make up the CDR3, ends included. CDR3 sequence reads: CVSSAGTESYNEQFL.

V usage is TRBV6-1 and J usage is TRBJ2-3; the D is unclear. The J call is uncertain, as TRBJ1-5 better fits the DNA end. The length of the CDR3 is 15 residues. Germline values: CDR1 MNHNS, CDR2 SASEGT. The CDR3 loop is CATSGAGTHTDTQHF. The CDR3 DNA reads TGTGCCACCTCAGGCGCGGGAACCCACACAGATACGCAGCATTTT.

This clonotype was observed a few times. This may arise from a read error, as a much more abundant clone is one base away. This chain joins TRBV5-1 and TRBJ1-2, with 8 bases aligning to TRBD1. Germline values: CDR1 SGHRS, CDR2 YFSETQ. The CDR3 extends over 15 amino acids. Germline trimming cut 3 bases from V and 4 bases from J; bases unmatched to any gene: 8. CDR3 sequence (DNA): TGCGCCAGCAGCTCCGGACAGGGTCCCTGCTATGGCTACACCTTC. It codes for CASSSGQGPCYGYTF.

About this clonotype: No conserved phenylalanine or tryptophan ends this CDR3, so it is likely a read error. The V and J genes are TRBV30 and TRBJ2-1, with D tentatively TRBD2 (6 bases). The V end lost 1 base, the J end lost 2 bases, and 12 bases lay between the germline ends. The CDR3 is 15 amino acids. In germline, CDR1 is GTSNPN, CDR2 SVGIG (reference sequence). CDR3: CAWSDRDWTYNEQFL. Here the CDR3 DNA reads TGTGCCTGGAGTGACCGGGACTGGACCTACAATGAGCAGTTCCTC.

The CDR3 sequence: CASSPSNGYGYTF. The CDR3 region has the DNA TGTGCCAGCAGTCCTTCTAACGGCTATGGCTACACCTTC. V gene TRBV12-3 or TRBV12-4 combines with J gene TRBJ1-2; D is ambiguous. Trimming removed 5 bases from V and 4 bases from J, with 11 bases in between. This CDR3 has 13 residues.

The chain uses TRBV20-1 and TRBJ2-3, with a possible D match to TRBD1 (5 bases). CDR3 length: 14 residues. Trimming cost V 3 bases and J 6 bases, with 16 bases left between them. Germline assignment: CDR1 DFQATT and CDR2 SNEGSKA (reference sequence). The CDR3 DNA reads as TGCAGTGCTAGTGTTGGGGCGTGGGCGGATACGCAGTATTTT. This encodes CSASVGAWADTQYF.

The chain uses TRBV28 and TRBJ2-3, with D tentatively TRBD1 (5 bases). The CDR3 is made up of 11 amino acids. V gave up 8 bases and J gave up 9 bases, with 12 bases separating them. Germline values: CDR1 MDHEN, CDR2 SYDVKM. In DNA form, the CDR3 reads TGTGCCAGCGGATTAAGACAGACGCAGTATTTT. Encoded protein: CASGLRQTQYF.

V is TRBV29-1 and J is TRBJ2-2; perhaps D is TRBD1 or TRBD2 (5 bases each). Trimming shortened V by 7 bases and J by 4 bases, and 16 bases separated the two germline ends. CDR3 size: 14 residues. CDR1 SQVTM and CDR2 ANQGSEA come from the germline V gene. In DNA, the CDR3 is TGCAGCGCCCTGGTGGGACGGGCCACCGGGGAGCTGTTTTTT. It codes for CSALVGRATGELFF.

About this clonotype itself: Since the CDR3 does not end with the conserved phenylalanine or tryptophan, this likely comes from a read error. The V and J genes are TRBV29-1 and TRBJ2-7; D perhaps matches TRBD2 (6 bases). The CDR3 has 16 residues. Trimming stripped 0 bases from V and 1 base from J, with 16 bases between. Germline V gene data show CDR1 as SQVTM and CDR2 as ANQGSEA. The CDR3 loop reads CSVEEPRGTASYEQYL. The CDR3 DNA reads TGCAGCGTTGAAGAGCCCCGCGGGACGGCTTCCTACGAGCAGTACTTG.

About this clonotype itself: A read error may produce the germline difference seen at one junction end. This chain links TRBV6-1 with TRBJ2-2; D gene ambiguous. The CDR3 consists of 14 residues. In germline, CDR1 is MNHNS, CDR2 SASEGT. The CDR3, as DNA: TGTCCCAGCAGCCCCGGAGTGGGCGCCGTGGAGCTGTTTTTT. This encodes CPSSPGVGAVELFF.

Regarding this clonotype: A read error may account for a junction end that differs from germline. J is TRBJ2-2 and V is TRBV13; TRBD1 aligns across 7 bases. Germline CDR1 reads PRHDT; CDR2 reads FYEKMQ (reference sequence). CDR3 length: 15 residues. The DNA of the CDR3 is TGTCCCAGCAGCTTCGGACAGGACGGAACCGGGGAGCCGTTTTTT. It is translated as CPSSFGQDGTGEPFF.